This T cell receptor beta chain was found in a study of blood T cell repertoires in COVID-19. Whole-study context: The analysed material was cDNA or gDNA that came from T cells, B-cell-depleted T cells, or PBMCs.

Study processing details: Researchers report that nucleated cell counts were estimated from reference gene primer amplification. Sequencing used immunoSEQ multiplex PCR; TCRdb keeps in-frame clones, though not all of them. That table is the source of V, J and clone size, and D and trimming were worked out from the DNA. Of approximately 140,000 clones listed, roughly 90% are singletons. The study drew participants aged about 18 to 89 years from approximately 25 US areas. The study assigned cohorts using participant-reported clinical history. There are 12 residues in the CDR3. The germline gives CDR1 SQVTM, CDR2 ANQGSEA. The trim removed 7 bases at V and 7 bases at J, leaving 5 bases unmatched.

The J gene is TRBJ2-1, the V gene TRBV29-1; the match to TRBD2 covers 9 bases. This sequence was found in a woman in her 30s with acute COVID-19. Sequenced input: PBMCs or T cells enriched from blood (not recorded which). CDR3 in DNA: TGCAGCGGGACTAGCGCTAGGAATGAGCAGTTCTTC. This encodes CSGTSARNEQFF.